The 27 T cell receptor beta chains in this list originate from one sample, sequenced in a study of T cell responses to AZD1222 COVID-19 vaccine (dated by TCRdb to the early 2020s). The time point tag for this specimen amounts to: baseline before first vaccination. Reading the label with the study, this specimen's treatment or condition is: meningococcal conjugate vaccine given as trial control. Libraries came from the immunoSEQ multiplex PCR assay. TCRdb mirrors the immuneACCESS table, restricted to in-frame sequences. Some clones are absent from its copies; in checked studies, under half trace to an unresolved V gene, and the reason for the others is unknown. The sample contains over 150,000 clones, 92% of them found a single time. The biggest ten clones account for roughly 4.3% of the sample. The material was peripheral blood, obtained on day 0 of MenACWY control vaccination. Every receptor here comes from an adult in good health.

The chain uses TRBV5-4 and TRBJ1-6; tentatively, D is TRBD1 (6 bases). Germline V gene lookup returns CDR1 SGHNT and CDR2 YYREEE (reference sequence). The CDR3 is 13 amino acids. Trimming pared 4 bases from V and 6 bases from J, leaving 8 bases between. The CDR3 here is CASSARGNSPLHF. CDR3 bases: TGTGCCAGCAGCGCCAGGGGTAATTCACCCCTCCACTTT.

The rearrangement joins TRBV12-3 or TRBV12-4 to TRBJ1-2; D not resolved. The CDR3 has 13 amino acids. Trimming removed 5 bases at V and 8 bases at J, with 15 bases between. CDR3 sequence reads: CASSATNRRGYTF. Here the CDR3 DNA reads TGTGCCAGCAGTGCGACAAATAGACGCGGCTACACCTTC.

This clone was seen once. The CDR3 reads CASGRDFDQPQHF. The CDR3 coding sequence is TGTGCTAGTGGCCGGGACTTTGATCAGCCCCAGCATTTT. The chain has TRBV12-5 and TRBJ1-5; a weak D match, TRBD1 (5 bases). Germline CDR1 is LGHNT and CDR2 is FRNRAP. Trimming pared 6 bases from V and 5 bases from J, leaving 11 bases between. CDR3 length: 13 amino acids.

This clone has only a few counts. This sequence joins TRBV5-6 and TRBJ1-2; D may be TRBD1 (6 bases). Germline V gene lookup returns CDR1 SGHDT and CDR2 YYEEEE. V gave up 0 bases and J gave up 8 bases, with 11 bases separating them. This CDR3 comprises 13 residues. CDR3 protein: CASSLAAGAGYTF. The CDR3 region has the DNA TGTGCCAGCAGCTTGGCTGCGGGGGCGGGCTACACCTTC. Looking up the rest from reference TRBV5-6 and TRBJ1-2 gives the full variable domain: DAGVTQSPTHLIKTRGQQVTLRCSPKSGHDTVSWYQQALGQGPQFIFQYYEEEERQRGNFPDRFSGHQFPNYSSELNVNALLLGDSALYLCASSLAAGAGYTFGSGTRLTVV.

This clone was observed once. This chain connects TRBV7-6 to TRBJ2-7; D is undetermined. Trimming cost V 0 bases and J 0 bases, with 3 bases left between them. Germline V gene sequence: CDR1 SGHVS, CDR2 FNYEAQ. This CDR3 region has 13 residues. CDR3 in DNA: TGTGCCAGCAGCTTAGCCTCCTCCTACGAGCAGTACTTC. It encodes CASSLASSYEQYF.

The rearrangement links TRBV7-9 to TRBJ2-1; 14 bases match TRBD2. After removal of 5 bases from V and 7 bases from J, the junction contained 7 bases not matched to a gene. The CDR3 totals 16 residues. Germline CDR1 and CDR2: SEHNR and FQNEAQ (reference sequence). CDR3 sequence (DNA): TGTGCCAGCAGCAACCGACTAGCGGGAGGGAAAAATGAGCAGTTCTTC. Translation gives CASSNRLAGGKNEQFF.

The genes are TRBV2 and TRBJ2-2; a possible D gene is TRBD1 (7 bases). Germline V gene sequence: CDR1 SNHLY, CDR2 FYNNEI. The CDR3 runs to 13 residues. Trimming cost V 7 bases and J 6 bases, with 12 bases left between them. The CDR3 here is CASTPGGSGELFF. The DNA for the CDR3 is TGTGCCAGCACCCCAGGGGGGTCCGGGGAGCTGTTTTTT. Filled out from reference TRBV2 and TRBJ2-2, the complete variable domain reads EPEVTQTPSHQVTQMGQEVILRCVPISNHLYFYWYRQILGQKVEFLVSFYNNEISEKSEIFDDQFSVERPDGSNFTLKIRSTKLEDSAMYFCASTPGGSGELFFGEGSRLTVL.

The V call is TRBV6-5, the J call TRBJ1-1; 9 bases match TRBD1. Trimming at V came to 0 bases and at J to 9 bases, leaving 11 bases not matched to a gene. This CDR3 has 16 residues. The germline CDR1 and CDR2 sequences are MNHEY and SVGAGI. CDR3 sequence: CASSYSSMGQGDKAFF. Written as DNA, the CDR3 is TGTGCCAGCAGTTACTCGAGTATGGGACAGGGTGATAAAGCTTTCTTT.

The genes are TRBV7-2 and TRBJ1-2; D gene unclear. V shed 5 bases and J shed 4 bases, with 17 bases lying between them. The CDR3 loop spans 15 amino acids. The V gene's germline CDR1 is SGHTA and CDR2 FQGNSA. The CDR3 sequence: CASSPTPVGGYGYTF. In DNA, the CDR3 is TGTGCCAGCAGCCCCACCCCCGTGGGTGGCTATGGCTACACCTTC.

This rearrangement joins TRBV6-1 to TRBJ1-5; the D is unclear. The length of the CDR3 is 14 residues. The ends were cut back, 3 bases at V and 3 bases at J, with 9 bases in the middle. Germline V lookup: CDR1 MNHNS, CDR2 SASEGT. The CDR3 protein is CASSDSYYNQPQHF. The DNA for the CDR3 is TGTGCCAGCAGTGATTCATATTACAATCAGCCCCAGCATTTT.

The chain carries TRBV10-3 and TRBJ1-5; tentatively, D is TRBD1 (5 bases). The germline V and J ends were trimmed by 2 bases and 7 bases, with 12 bases remaining between them. Germline loops: CDR1 ENHRY, CDR2 SYGVKD. This CDR3 is 14 amino acids long. The CDR3 nucleotides are TGTGCCATCAGTGAGGAGTCTCGGGACCAGCCCCAGCATTTT. Protein product: CAISEESRDQPQHF.

The V gene is TRBV5-1, the J gene TRBJ2-2, with D maybe TRBD1 (6 bases). The CDR3 length is 15 residues. CDR1 is SGHRS and CDR2 is YFSETQ in the germline V gene. V lost 5 bases and J 3 bases, leaving 14 bases between the germline ends. CDR3 amino acids: CASRQTAGDTGELFF. CDR3 DNA sequence: TGCGCCAGCAGACAAACGGCAGGGGACACCGGGGAGCTGTTTTTT.

The chain has TRBV7-6 and TRBJ1-4, with D perhaps TRBD1 (5 bases). Trimming cost V 5 bases and J 6 bases, with 16 bases left between them. The CDR3 is made up of 15 amino acids. Germline-derived CDR1 and CDR2 are SGHVS and FNYEAQ. The CDR3: CASSNRDPGDEKLFF. In DNA, the CDR3 is TGTGCCAGCAGCAACCGGGACCCCGGGGATGAAAAACTGTTTTTT. The complete variable domain, with remaining parts taken from reference TRBV7-6 and TRBJ1-4, reads GAGVSQSPRYKVTKRGQDVALRCDPISGHVSLYWYRQALGQGPEFLTYFNYEAQQDKSGLPNDRFSAERPEGSISTLTIQRTEQRDSAMYRCASSNRDPGDEKLFFGSGTQLSVL.

CDR3 protein: CSFSNSGVAYEQYF. CDR3 sequence (DNA): TGCAGCTTCTCCAACTCGGGTGTGGCCTACGAGCAGTACTTC. The rearrangement joins TRBV29-1 to TRBJ2-7; D gene uncertain. The CDR3 is made up of 14 amino acids. Germline V lookup: CDR1 SQVTM, CDR2 ANQGSEA. V was pared by 8 bases and J by 2 bases, with 19 bases between.

The J gene is TRBJ2-1, the V gene TRBV7-2; TRBD2 matches 7 bases. The germline CDR1 and CDR2 sequences are SGHTA and FQGNSA. J lost 1 base, V lost 8 bases, and 8 bases had no gene match. CDR3 length: 15 residues. This CDR3 is CASLDWGGSYNEQFF. CDR3 DNA sequence: TGTGCCAGCCTTGATTGGGGGGGTTCCTACAATGAGCAGTTCTTC.

V usage is TRBV25-1 and J usage is TRBJ1-2; 7 positions match TRBD1. The CDR3 has 17 amino acids. J was trimmed by 3 bases and V by 5 bases; bases with no gene match: 15. The germline gives CDR1 MGHDK, CDR2 SYGVNS. The chain's CDR3 is CASSSGVWRDRDYGYTF. The CDR3 DNA reads TGTGCCAGCAGTAGCGGGGTGTGGCGAGACAGGGACTATGGCTACACCTTC.

The chain is built from TRBV7-9 and TRBJ2-7; no firm D call. CDR1 is SEHNR, CDR2 FQNEAQ, per germline (reference sequence). This CDR3 has 12 residues. Trimming took 4 bases from V and 2 from J, leaving 6 bases between them. The CDR3 loop reads CASSSQTYEQYF. CDR3 nucleotides: TGTGCCAGCAGCTCACAGACCTACGAGCAGTACTTC.

In DNA, the CDR3 is TGTGCCAGCTCACCGTCCAACACCGGGGAGCTGTTTTTT. Translating it yields CASSPSNTGELFF. The V and J genes are TRBV18 and TRBJ2-2; D gene unclear. Per germline, CDR1 KGHSH and CDR2 LQKENI. The V and J ends lost 3 bases and 2 bases respectively, with 4 bases between them. This CDR3 contains 13 residues.

V usage is TRBV9 and J usage is TRBJ2-2, with unresolved D. Germline lookup yields CDR1 SGDLS and CDR2 YYNGEE. The CDR3 is 14 amino acids. V gave up 0 bases and J gave up 5 bases, with 8 bases separating them. The CDR3 bases are TGTGCCAGCAGCGTAGAATTGAGAACCGGGGAGCTGTTTTTT. It specifies CASSVELRTGELFF.

The chain is built from TRBV7-2 and TRBJ2-3; maybe TRBD2 (5 bases). CDR1 is SGHTA and CDR2 is FQGNSA in the germline V gene. V was shortened by 0 bases and J by 6 bases, with 10 bases between the two germline ends. The CDR3 consists of 14 residues. CDR3 sequence: CASSLAGVTDTQYF. The CDR3 DNA reads as TGTGCCAGCAGCTTAGCGGGAGTCACTGATACGCAGTATTTT.

This sequence joins TRBV18 and TRBJ2-7; no reliable D call. This CDR3 comprises 12 residues. Germline lookup yields CDR1 KGHSH and CDR2 LQKENI. V was trimmed by 4 bases and J by 0 bases, leaving 4 bases between them. The chain's CDR3 is CASSLLSYEQYF. CDR3 in DNA: TGTGCCAGCTCACTCCTCTCCTACGAGCAGTACTTC.

The V call is TRBV27, the J call TRBJ1-1; maybe TRBD1 (5 bases). This CDR3 comprises 14 residues. Germline-derived CDR1 and CDR2 are MNHEY and SMNVEV (reference sequence). Trimming took off 5 bases at V and 4 bases at J, with 14 bases between the two ends. The CDR3 DNA reads TGTGCCAGCAGTCGCGCTCCGGGGGGCACTGAAGCTTTCTTT. This sequence encodes CASSRAPGGTEAFF.

This chain connects TRBV19 to TRBJ2-7, with TRBD2 matching over 8 bases. The junction had 7 bases not matched to a gene; V was cut back by 6 bases and J by 3 bases. The germline V gene encodes CDR1 LNHDA and CDR2 SQIVND (reference sequence). The CDR3 consists of 14 residues. CDR3 residues: CASRGSGTLYEQYF. The CDR3 DNA follows: TGTGCCAGTAGAGGTAGCGGGACCCTCTACGAGCAGTACTTC.

This chain uses TRBV27 with TRBJ1-5; unclear D gene. Per germline, CDR1 MNHEY and CDR2 SMNVEV (reference sequence). V gave up 2 bases and J gave up 6 bases, with 14 bases separating them. The CDR3 totals 15 residues. The CDR3 coding sequence is TGTGCCAGCAGTTTAAGTTTTCAGGCTCCTCAGCCCCAGCATTTT. Translating it yields CASSLSFQAPQPQHF.

The genes are TRBV12-3 or TRBV12-4 and TRBJ1-1, with D possibly matching TRBD1 (5 bases). This CDR3 has 13 amino acids. Trimming shortened V by 3 bases and J by 5 bases, and 10 bases separated the two germline ends. The CDR3: CASSLGESTEAFF. Here the CDR3 DNA reads TGTGCCAGCAGTTTGGGGGAATCTACTGAAGCTTTCTTT.

This clone appeared a few times. The genes are TRBV27 and TRBJ1-4; no clear D gene. Germline V CDR1 and CDR2: MNHEY, SMNVEV (reference sequence). The CDR3 loop spans 14 amino acids. V lost 5 bases and J 7 bases, leaving 14 bases between the germline ends. The CDR3 spells CASSPWTSFEKLFF. In nucleotides, the CDR3 is TGTGCCAGCAGTCCGTGGACCAGCTTTGAAAAACTGTTTTTT.

V and J are TRBV4-2 and TRBJ2-6, with a weak D call TRBD2 (6 bases). The CDR3 runs to 16 residues. V dropped 0 bases and J dropped 4 bases, with 10 bases sitting between them. CDR1 and CDR2 from the germline V gene are LGHNA and YNFKEQ. CDR3 amino acids: CASSQDPRGGANVLTF. The CDR3 DNA follows: TGTGCCAGCAGCCAAGACCCCCGGGGGGGGGCCAACGTCCTGACTTTC.